The 27 T cell receptor beta chains presented below share a single source sample, sequenced in a study of blood T cell repertoires in COVID-19 (dated by TCRdb to 2018 to 2020). The library was obtained by the immunoSEQ multiplex PCR assay. TCRdb took over this immuneACCESS table, retaining in-frame rearrangements with V and J assigned. Such tables are incomplete; in checked studies, under half of the missing clones stem from an unresolved V gene, and the remainder is unexplained. The sample table records about 210,000 clones; under 90% of these occur just once. The ten biggest clones cover 2.5% to 3% of the sample. Sample: peripheral blood. Receptors originate from a woman between 35 and 50 years old with active or convalescent COVID-19.

The V gene is TRBV28, the J gene TRBJ1-5, with 10 bases identical to TRBD1. V gave up 4 bases and J gave up 0 bases; unmatched junction bases: 6. Per germline, CDR1 MDHEN and CDR2 SYDVKM. The CDR3 contains 17 residues. For the CDR3, the DNA is TGTGCCAGCAGTTCAAGGACAGGGGGTTATAGCAATCAGCCCCAGCATTTT. Translated: CASSSRTGGYSNQPQHF.

The genes are TRBV9 and TRBJ1-1; the match to TRBD1 covers 11 bases. V dropped 0 bases and J dropped 2; count of bases not matched to a gene: 6. The germline V gene encodes CDR1 SGDLS and CDR2 YYNGEE. The CDR3 runs 17 residues. CDR3 protein: CASSVGIGTGGNTEAFF. The CDR3 nucleotides read TGTGCCAGCAGCGTAGGGATAGGGACAGGGGGAAACACTGAAGCTTTCTTT.

The J gene is TRBJ2-5, the V gene TRBV15, with D possibly matching TRBD1 (6 bases). The germline V gene encodes CDR1 LNHNV and CDR2 YYDKDF (reference sequence). The CDR3 has 16 residues. V lost 5 bases and J 0 bases, leaving 16 bases between the germline ends. This CDR3 reads CATSPRQATNQETQYF. The CDR3 DNA reads as TGTGCCACCAGCCCCCGACAGGCCACTAACCAAGAGACCCAGTACTTC. Full variable domain (remainder filled in from reference TRBV15 and TRBJ2-5): DAMVIQNPRYQVTQFGKPVTLSCSQTLNHNVMYWYQQKSSQAPKLLFHYYDKDFNNEADTPDNFQSRRPNTSFCFLDIRSPGLGDTAMYLCATSPRQATNQETQYFGPGTRLLVL.

This chain uses TRBV18 with TRBJ2-1; D is possibly TRBD1 (6 bases). V lost 2 bases and J lost 2, with 16 bases in between. The germline V gene has CDR1 KGHSH and CDR2 LQKENI. CDR3 size: 17 residues. The CDR3: CASSPAAGDRTYNEQFF. In nucleotides, the CDR3 is TGTGCCAGCTCACCAGCTGCAGGAGACAGGACCTACAATGAGCAGTTCTTC.

This rearrangement joins TRBV5-4 to TRBJ2-5; possibly TRBD2 for D (7 bases). CDR3 length: 15 residues. With 2 bases removed from V and 2 bases from J, the gap between germline ends came to 13 bases. CDR1 and CDR2 from the germline V gene are SGHNT and YYREEE (reference sequence). The CDR3 is CASSLKGGGQETQYF. In DNA form, the CDR3 reads TGTGCCAGCAGCTTAAAGGGGGGGGGACAAGAGACCCAGTACTTC.

The V and J genes are TRBV6-5 and TRBJ1-2; D is possibly TRBD1 (6 bases). Per germline, CDR1 MNHEY and CDR2 SVGAGI. The CDR3 runs to 16 residues. Between the trimmed V and J ends, which lost 3 bases and 8 bases, there was a span of 22 bases. CDR3 protein: CASSYGPEDRANGYTF. The CDR3 DNA sequence: TGTGCCAGCAGTTATGGGCCGGAGGACAGAGCGAACGGCTACACCTTC.

In its sample, this clone was seen a few times. The V and J genes are TRBV6-5 and TRBJ1-3; 7 positions match TRBD1. The CDR3 consists of 15 residues. J lost 4 bases, V lost 5 bases, and 8 bases had no gene match. Germline CDR1 is MNHEY and CDR2 is SVGAGI. CDR3: CASSKQGVSGNTIYF. The DNA of the CDR3 is TGTGCCAGCAGTAAGCAGGGGGTATCCGGAAACACCATATATTTT.

This rearrangement joins TRBV18 to TRBJ1-3; D perhaps matches TRBD1 (6 bases). The germline V gene has CDR1 KGHSH and CDR2 LQKENI. The CDR3 has 12 amino acids. V was shortened by 6 bases and J by 9 bases, with 12 bases between the two germline ends. The CDR3 DNA reads as TGTGCCAGCTCCCGACAGGACGGCACCATATATTTT. Residues: CASSRQDGTIYF. The full variable domain, rest sourced from reference TRBV18 and TRBJ1-3, is NAGVMQNPRHLVRRRGQEARLRCSPMKGHSHVYWYRQLPEEGLKFMVYLQKENIIDESGMPKERFSAEFPKEGPSILRIQQVVRGDSAAYFCASSRQDGTIYFGEGSWLTVV.

In this sample, this clone turned up once. The rearrangement joins TRBV24-1 to TRBJ2-3; TRBD2 is a possible D gene (6 bases). The CDR3 consists of 14 residues. V lost 9 bases, J lost 6 bases, and 18 bases lay in between. CDR1 and CDR2 from the germline V gene are KGHDR and SFDVKD. For the CDR3, the DNA is TGTGCCACCCGGACGGGACTGGATGGTGATACGCAGTATTTT. Residues: CATRTGLDGDTQYF.

The rearrangement joins TRBV5-6 to TRBJ1-6; TRBD1 aligns across 8 bases. CDR3 length: 17 residues. Trimming removed 4 bases from V and 10 bases from J; junction bases left unmatched: 16. Germline loops: CDR1 SGHDT, CDR2 YYEEEE. CDR3 sequence (DNA): TGTGCCAGCAGCCATCTCTCGTCGACAGGGGACAAATCACCCCTCCACTTT. This translates into CASSHLSSTGDKSPLHF. The full variable domain, with the rest looked up from reference TRBV5-6 and TRBJ1-6, is DAGVTQSPTHLIKTRGQQVTLRCSPKSGHDTVSWYQQALGQGPQFIFQYYEEEERQRGNFPDRFSGHQFPNYSSELNVNALLLGDSALYLCASSHLSSTGDKSPLHFGNGTRLTVT.

This clone has just a few counts. The gene calls are TRBV4-2 and TRBJ2-3; TRBD2 matches at 12 bases. The CDR3 runs 19 residues. V lost 0 bases, J lost 4 bases, and 11 bases stayed unmatched. Germline assignment: CDR1 LGHNA and CDR2 YNFKEQ. The CDR3, as DNA: TGTGCCAGCAGCCAAGAGGTGGGGCTGACTAGCGGGAGCGCAGATACGCAGTATTTT. Protein product: CASSQEVGLTSGSADTQYF.

The gene calls are TRBV19 and TRBJ1-3; the match to TRBD1 covers 7 bases. With 5 bases clipped from V and 4 bases from J, the junction kept 11 bases outside the gene matches. The CDR3 length is 16 residues. Germline loops: CDR1 LNHDA, CDR2 SQIVND (reference sequence). CDR3 sequence reads: CASSARGYRPGNTIYF. The CDR3 DNA is TGTGCCAGTAGTGCCAGGGGGTATAGGCCCGGAAACACCATATATTTT.

V is TRBV18 and J is TRBJ2-3, with TRBD2 identical over 12 bases. The CDR3 runs to 16 residues. Germline trimming cut 6 bases from V and 6 bases from J; bases unmatched to any gene: 10. Per germline, CDR1 KGHSH and CDR2 LQKENI. CDR3 coding DNA: TGTGCCAGCTCGCCTCTAGCGGGGGGGTTGATGGATACGCAGTATTTT. It is translated as CASSPLAGGLMDTQYF.

This clone was seen just once. The chain links TRBV7-3 to TRBJ2-1; 8 bases align to TRBD2. V lost 3 bases to trimming and J lost 8 bases; unmatched junction nucleotides: 6. CDR3 length: 14 residues. Per germline, CDR1 SGHTA and CDR2 FQGTGA. The DNA of the CDR3 is TGTGCCAGCAGCTTCCGGGGGGGGTCGGATGAGCAGTTCTTC. It is translated as CASSFRGGSDEQFF. The complete variable domain, with remaining parts taken from reference TRBV7-3 and TRBJ2-1, reads GAGVSQTPSNKVTEKGKYVELRCDPISGHTALYWYRQSLGQGPEFLIYFQGTGAADDSGLPNDRFFAVRPEGSVSTLKIQRTERGDSAVYLCASSFRGGSDEQFFGPGTRLTVL.

This clone was seen once. This chain joins TRBV5-4 and TRBJ1-2, with TRBD1 matching 7 bases. Germline assignment: CDR1 SGHNT and CDR2 YYREEE (reference sequence). CDR3 length: 15 residues. The junction had 14 bases not matched to a gene; V was cut back by 4 bases and J by 8 bases. Written as DNA, the CDR3 is TGTGCCAGCAGCCGATCGACAGGGAGCGGAGACGGCTACACCTTC. Residues: CASSRSTGSGDGYTF.

CDR3 sequence: CASSLDGRYGYTF. CDR3 bases: TGTGCCAGCAGCTTAGATGGGCGTTATGGCTACACCTTC. This sequence joins TRBV11-3 and TRBJ1-2; D remains ambiguous. V was trimmed by 0 bases and J by 5 bases, leaving 7 bases between them. The germline V gene has CDR1 SGHNT and CDR2 YENEEA. This CDR3 spans 13 amino acids. The entire variable domain, with the rest obtained from reference TRBV11-3 and TRBJ1-2, is as follows: EAGVVQSPRYKIIEKKQPVAFWCNPISGHNTLYWYLQNLGQGPELLIRYENEEAVDDSQLPKDRFSAERLKGVDSTLKIQPAELGDSAVYLCASSLDGRYGYTFGSGTRLTVV.

This clone was observed a handful of times. The chain employs TRBV4-3 and TRBJ2-3; unclear D gene. The CDR3 length is 15 residues. Germline V gives CDR1 LGHNA, CDR2 YSLEER. V shed 0 bases and J shed 6 bases, with 13 bases lying between them. CDR3 protein: CASSQDFLAADTQYF. The DNA for the CDR3 is TGCGCCAGCAGCCAAGATTTCCTGGCGGCGGATACGCAGTATTTT.

The V and J genes are TRBV28 and TRBJ1-2, with D perhaps TRBD1 (5 bases). In germline, CDR1 is MDHEN, CDR2 SYDVKM. V lost 6 bases and J 4 bases, leaving 9 bases between the germline ends. The CDR3 has 12 amino acids. The CDR3 sequence: CASRGGVYGYTF. Here the CDR3 DNA reads TGTGCCAGCAGGGGGGGGGTCTATGGCTACACCTTC.

The chain has TRBV30 and TRBJ1-5; weak D call: TRBD1 (5 bases). The CDR3 has 16 amino acids. Germline V lookup: CDR1 GTSNPN, CDR2 SVGIG (reference sequence). The V and J ends lost 0 bases and 4 bases respectively, with 16 bases between them. The CDR3 sequence is CAWSVPHGGGNQPQHF. CDR3 sequence (DNA): TGTGCCTGGAGTGTACCCCATGGCGGGGGGAATCAGCCCCAGCATTTT.

CDR3 sequence reads: CASSRGGHTSYEQYF. CDR3 bases: TGTGCCAGTAGTAGGGGGGGCCATACCTCCTACGAGCAGTACTTC. V is TRBV19 and J is TRBJ2-7; D might be TRBD2 (7 bases). Per germline, CDR1 LNHDA and CDR2 SQIVND (reference sequence). There are 15 residues in the CDR3. Trimming stripped 4 bases from V and 0 bases from J, with 13 bases between.

This clone was observed a single time. V is TRBV10-3 and J is TRBJ1-3; no reliable D call. This CDR3 has 15 residues. Germline V gives CDR1 ENHRY, CDR2 SYGVKD. V was shortened by 0 bases and J by 4 bases, with 10 bases between the two germline ends. Written as DNA, the CDR3 is TGTGCCATCAGTGAGTCGGAGACCAAAGGAAACACCATATATTTT. Amino acid sequence: CAISESETKGNTIYF.

The chain recombines TRBV7-3 with TRBJ1-1, with 8 positions matching TRBD1. The CDR3 extends over 13 amino acids. J gave up 5 bases and V 5 bases, and 4 bases lay outside the gene matches. The V gene's germline CDR1 is SGHTA and CDR2 FQGTGA. CDR3 in amino acids: CASSTDRDTEAFF. Written as DNA, the CDR3 is TGTGCCAGCAGCACGGACAGGGATACTGAAGCTTTCTTT. Based on the CDR3 plus reference TRBV7-3 and TRBJ1-1, the full variable domain is GAGVSQTPSNKVTEKGKYVELRCDPISGHTALYWYRQSLGQGPEFLIYFQGTGAADDSGLPNDRFFAVRPEGSVSTLKIQRTERGDSAVYLCASSTDRDTEAFFGQGTRLTVV.

This sequence joins TRBV30 and TRBJ2-2; perhaps TRBD1 as D (6 bases). V gave up 1 base and J gave up 6 bases, with 21 bases separating them. Per the germline V gene, CDR1 is GTSNPN and CDR2 is SVGIG (reference sequence). The CDR3 is 17 amino acids. The CDR3 region has the DNA TGTGCCTGGAGTGCCCCCTTAGGGCAGGGGTCCCCCGGGGAGCTGTTTTTT. This encodes CAWSAPLGQGSPGELFF.

The chain links TRBV9 to TRBJ1-4; D gene uncertain. The CDR3 length is 15 residues. V was clipped by 0 bases and J by 8 bases, with 14 bases between them. The germline gives CDR1 SGDLS, CDR2 YYNGEE. The CDR3 is CASSVGVGGGEKLFF. The CDR3 nucleotides read TGTGCCAGCAGCGTAGGGGTGGGAGGCGGGGAAAAACTGTTTTTT. The whole variable domain, filled in from reference TRBV9 and TRBJ1-4, reads DSGVTQTPKHLITATGQRVTLRCSPRSGDLSVYWYQQSLDQGLQFLIQYYNGEERAKGNILERFSAQQFPDLHSELNLSSLELGDSALYFCASSVGVGGGEKLFFGSGTQLSVL.

A word on this clone: Other DNA variants within this sample encode the same CDR3. The chain combines TRBV13 with TRBJ2-7; 11 bases map to TRBD1. The CDR3 sequence is 13 residues long. After removal of 8 bases from V and 1 base from J, the junction contained 1 base not matched to a gene. Germline values: CDR1 PRHDT, CDR2 FYEKMQ (reference sequence). CDR3 bases: TGTGCCAGCGGGGACAGGGGGTCCTACGAGCAGTACTTC. It translates to CASGDRGSYEQYF.

The chain links TRBV7-9 to TRBJ1-1; TRBD1 is a possible D gene (5 bases). This CDR3 is built from 13 residues. Trimming cost V 9 bases and J 0 bases, with 11 bases left between them. Germline loops: CDR1 SEHNR, CDR2 FQNEAQ (reference sequence). The CDR3 DNA reads as TGTGCCAGTGAGACAGATATGAACACTGAAGCTTTCTTT. Translation gives CASETDMNTEAFF. Using reference TRBV7-9 and TRBJ1-1 for the parts outside the CDR3, the full variable domain is DTGVSQNPRHKITKRGQNVTFRCDPISEHNRLYWYRQTLGQGPEFLTYFQNEAQLEKSRLLSDRFSAERPKGSFSTLEIQRTEQGDSAMYLCASETDMNTEAFFGQGTRLTVV.

This chain links TRBV6-1 with TRBJ2-1; D might be TRBD2 (5 bases). V was clipped by 2 bases and J by 8 bases, with 7 bases between them. This CDR3 has 12 residues. CDR1 and CDR2 (germline): MNHNS, SASEGT. The CDR3 sequence is CASSERRDEQFF. In DNA, the CDR3 is TGTGCCAGCAGTGAACGGCGGGATGAGCAGTTCTTC.